This T cell receptor (beta chain) was sequenced during a study of T cell repertoires in cytomegalovirus infection. Study as a whole: Well-studied HLA-B-restricted epitopes and recently identified HLA-C-restricted epitopes of CMV were both used in the study. CMV infection plus the matching HLA type was flagged by public TCR beta signatures.

Overall study findings and caveats: CMV-specific TCR beta clonotypes restricted by HLA-C were the ones dominating the ex vivo response. Summed frequency of public TCR beta families distinguished CMV carriers with the relevant HLA.

V trimming: 0 bases; J trimming: 1 base; junction bases outside the gene matches: 6. CDR1 and CDR2 (germline): DFQATT, SNEGSKA (reference sequence). The CDR3 has 18 residues. TCRdb re-called the reads with MiXCR, one entry per CDR3 protein. In the table there are 650,000 to 850,000 distinct CDR3 sequences, under 35% of which are singletons. As to this clonotype: Its antigen is undetermined.

The sample was cultured CD8+ T cells from PBMCs, taken from culture after CMV antigen stimulation. The receptor was derived from a human donor in good health (CMV status not recorded). Some clones in this sample may be carry-over from other donors' samples. V is TRBV20-1 and J is TRBJ1-6, with TRBD1 matching over 10 bases. CDR3 DNA sequence: TGCAGTGCTAGAGAAAGGGACAGGGGTAGGTCCTATAATTCACCCCTCCACTTT. Amino acids: CSARERDRGRSYNSPLHF.